Following are 13 T cell receptor beta chains from one sample sequenced in a study of regulatory T cells in long-lasting Graves disease. Time point described: persistent/refractory GD, antithyroid drugs over 5 years with positive TRAb. Isolated PBMC RNA provided the starting material for the TCR library. Arm-PCR of CDR3 regions and iRepertoire HTBI primers were the basis on which TCR beta libraries were built. TCRdb analysed the multiplex PCR reads with MiXCR anew, one entry per CDR3 protein. The table lists some 330,000 distinct CDR3 sequences, roughly 20% of them singletons, with 25% to 30% in the top ten. The input for sequencing was peripheral blood mononuclear cells (PBMCs), taken when the disease was refractory, from a patient treated with antithyroid drugs. The receptors were sampled from a woman between 40 and 50 years old with Graves disease.

This clonotype has at least ten counts. The rearrangement uses TRBV2 and TRBJ2-7, with a weak D call TRBD1 (7 bases). Germline V gene lookup returns CDR1 SNHLY and CDR2 FYNNEI. Trimming left V 2 bases short and J 5 bases short, with 16 bases between. The CDR3 is 15 amino acids. The CDR3 here is CASSEPGDREDEQYF. The CDR3 DNA follows: TGTGCCAGCAGTGAACCGGGGGACAGAGAAGACGAGCAGTACTTC.

The CDR3 DNA is TGTGCCAGCAGCTTAAACAGGGGGTACTATGGCTACACCTTC. It encodes CASSLNRGYYGYTF. The gene calls are TRBV5-6 and TRBJ1-2; 8 nucleotides agree with TRBD1. The CDR3 sequence is 14 residues long. The junction had 3 bases not matched to a gene; V was cut back by 2 bases and J by 3 bases. Per germline, CDR1 SGHDT and CDR2 YYEEEE.

The table lists this clonotype with a few counts. The CDR3 region is CASRATLSSYNSPLHF. DNA of the CDR3: TGCGCCAGTAGGGCTACCCTGAGCTCCTATAATTCACCCCTCCACTTT. V and J are TRBV4-1 and TRBJ1-6; D is unresolved. CDR1 and CDR2 from the germline V gene are MGHRA and YSYEKL. This CDR3 is built from 16 residues. With 9 bases removed from V and 0 bases from J, the gap between germline ends came to 15 bases.

The V gene is TRBV9, the J gene TRBJ2-7; weak D call: TRBD2 (6 bases). Germline V gene sequence: CDR1 SGDLS, CDR2 YYNGEE. The ends were cut back, 4 bases at V and 7 bases at J, with 21 bases in the middle. This CDR3 spans 15 amino acids. The CDR3 DNA follows: TGTGCCAGCAGCCAGGGCGGGGATACGATTTTGGAGCAGTACTTC. It yields the protein CASSQGGDTILEQYF.

CDR3 DNA sequence: TGCAGCGTTGAAGTATACGGGGCGGGGGGCTACGAGCAGTACTTC. Translating it yields CSVEVYGAGGYEQYF. The V call is TRBV29-1, the J call TRBJ2-7; 8 bases map to TRBD2. The CDR3 runs 15 residues. V was clipped by 1 base and J by 3 bases; unmatched bases: 8. Germline values: CDR1 SQVTM, CDR2 ANQGSEA.

This clonotype was seen a handful of times. The genes are TRBV3-1 and TRBJ2-1; 11 bases line up with TRBD2. The CDR3 sequence is 17 residues long. The V gene's germline CDR1 is LGHDT and CDR2 YNNKEL (reference sequence). V trimming: 4 bases; J trimming: 9 bases; junction bases outside the gene matches: 14. In DNA form, the CDR3 reads TGTGCCAGCAGCCCCCGCCTAGCGGGAGGATATCAGGGTGAGCAGTTCTTC. Translating it yields CASSPRLAGGYQGEQFF.

In its sample, this clonotype was seen many times. The V call is TRBV25-1, the J call TRBJ2-7; the D gene could be TRBD1 or TRBD2 (7 bases each). The CDR3 sequence is 14 residues long. Trimming took off 3 bases at V and 6 bases at J, with 15 bases between the two ends. Germline loops: CDR1 MGHDK, CDR2 SYGVNS. CDR3 DNA: TGTGCCAGCAGTGACCCTATCAGGGGGGGCGAGCAGTACTTC. Translating it yields CASSDPIRGGEQYF.

The sample holds a few counts of this clonotype. A read error is possible here, since a much larger clone lies one base away. The chain combines TRBV28 with TRBJ1-5; 9 bases are a match to TRBD1. Germline assignment: CDR1 MDHEN and CDR2 SYDVKM. V trimming: 2 bases; J trimming: 2 bases; junction bases outside the gene matches: 13. This CDR3 is built from 19 residues. Written as DNA, the CDR3 is TGTGCCAGCAGTTTAGCCGGGACAGGGAAGTTCAGCGGCAATCAGCCCCAGCATTTT. Translated: CASSLAGTGKFSGNQPQHF. The full variable domain, in which reference TRBV28 and TRBJ1-5 provide the parts outside the CDR3, is DVKVTQSSRYLVKRTGEKVFLECVQDMDHENMFWYRQDPGLGLRLIYFSYDVKMKEKGDIPEGYSVSREKKERFSLILESASTNQTSMYLCASSLAGTGKFSGNQPQHFGDGTRLSIL.

At least ten counts were recorded for this clonotype. The chain is built from TRBV19 and TRBJ2-7, with TRBD1 matching over 8 bases. With 1 base clipped from V and 4 bases from J, the junction kept 6 bases outside the gene matches. CDR1 and CDR2 from the germline V gene are LNHDA and SQIVND (reference sequence). CDR3 size: 15 residues. CDR3 amino acids: CASSIAGGVEYEQYF. In DNA, the CDR3 is TGTGCCAGTAGTATAGCAGGGGGCGTCGAATACGAGCAGTACTTC.

The chain joins TRBV18 to TRBJ1-4; D is uncertain. The CDR3 runs 15 residues. V gave up 1 base and J gave up 4 bases, with 10 bases separating them. From germline, CDR1 is KGHSH and CDR2 LQKENI. CDR3 loop: CASSPRGIGNEKLFF. The CDR3 DNA reads as TGTGCCAGCTCACCACGAGGGATTGGTAATGAAAAACTGTTTTTT. Full variable domain (remainder filled in from reference TRBV18 and TRBJ1-4): NAGVMQNPRHLVRRRGQEARLRCSPMKGHSHVYWYRQLPEEGLKFMVYLQKENIIDESGMPKERFSAEFPKEGPSILRIQQVVRGDSAAYFCASSPRGIGNEKLFFGSGTQLSVL.

The rearrangement links TRBV10-3 to TRBJ1-3, with D tentatively TRBD1 (5 bases). Germline values: CDR1 ENHRY, CDR2 SYGVKD. V dropped 7 bases and J dropped 4 bases, with 14 bases sitting between them. The CDR3 consists of 14 residues. CDR3 sequence: CAITAGLNGNTIYF. The CDR3, as DNA: TGTGCCATCACCGCAGGGCTTAACGGAAACACCATATATTTT.

The chain's CDR3 is CASSRAKTWTSRLQYF. CDR3 coding DNA: TGTGCCAGTAGTAGAGCCAAAACTTGGACTAGCAGGCTTCAGTACTTC. The chain combines TRBV19 with TRBJ2-4; 8 bases are shared with TRBD2. From germline, CDR1 is LNHDA and CDR2 SQIVND (reference sequence). J gave up 11 bases and V 4 bases, and 16 bases lay outside the gene matches. The CDR3 has 16 residues.

In this sample, this clonotype turned up a few times. This chain joins TRBV10-3 and TRBJ1-4; perhaps TRBD1 as D (5 bases). Trimming shortened V by 6 bases and J by 6 bases, and 29 bases separated the two germline ends. CDR1 and CDR2 from the germline V gene are ENHRY and SYGVKD. The CDR3 spans 19 residues. The CDR3 nucleotides read TGTGCCATCAGAGGAAACCGGATTCGGGACGCCCTCGGAGATGAAAAACTGTTTTTT. Residues: CAIRGNRIRDALGDEKLFF.